This T cell receptor beta chain appears in the sequencing data of a study of beta chain features in type 1 diabetes. Study-wide results and caveats: Shorter TCRB CDR3s, moderately but significantly so, were found in Type 1 diabetes patients in all four CD4+ subsets.

The sequenced template was cDNA made from the entire isolated RNA. Sequencing used immunoSEQ multiplex PCR; TCRdb keeps in-frame clones, though not all of them. The table has 130,000 to 150,000 clones, about 13% seen once; the top ten hold under 1.5%. Blood was drawn once from each donor into heparinised tubes. The draws averaged around 120 mL. For this clone: The antigen remains undetermined.

Per germline, CDR1 MNHEY and CDR2 SVGAGI. V dropped 4 bases and J dropped 5; count of bases not matched to a gene: 7. The CDR3 totals 15 residues. The receptor's source is a man between 18 and 35 years old with type 1 diabetes. The sample consisted of central memory CD4+ T cells from blood. The J gene is TRBJ1-4, the V gene TRBV6-5; 7 bases map to TRBD1. The CDR3 DNA reads as TGTGCCAGCAGTTCCCAGGGGGGACTCAATGAAAAACTGTTTTTT. Amino acid sequence: CASSSQGGLNEKLFF.